Each of the 9 T cell receptor beta chains below was sequenced from the same sample in a study of shared clonotypes between healthy human individuals (TCRdb year 2020). Libraries were constructed by the immunoSEQ multiplex PCR assay. In TCRdb, the immuneACCESS table is reduced to in-frame sequences with V and J assigned. These tables do not hold every clone; where another copy was compared, an unresolved V gene accounts for under half, and the others remain unexplained. This sample lists almost 750,000 clones; approximately 77% were detected once. The biggest ten clones account for about 1.8% of the sample. Input material: memory CD4+ T cells sorted from blood. The cell subset or site label of this sample denotes: CD45RA-negative fraction. The origin of the receptors is a woman aged 25 to 39 in good health.

The CDR3 nucleotides read TGTGCCAGCAGCCCAGGACAGGGGGACTACACCGGGGAGCTGTTTTTT. Amino acid sequence: CASSPGQGDYTGELFF. The V call is TRBV5-6, the J call TRBJ2-2, with 10 nucleotides matching TRBD1. Trimming removed 4 bases from V and 3 bases from J; junction bases left unmatched: 6. The CDR3 has 16 residues. CDR1 is SGHDT, CDR2 YYEEEE, per germline.

The chain recombines TRBV19 with TRBJ2-7; 8 nucleotides match TRBD2. The CDR3 is 13 amino acids. Per the germline V gene, CDR1 is LNHDA and CDR2 is SQIVND (reference sequence). Trimming removed 4 bases from V and 3 bases from J; junction bases left unmatched: 2. The chain's CDR3 is CASSSGRYYEQYF. DNA of the CDR3: TGTGCCAGTAGTAGCGGGAGGTACTACGAGCAGTACTTC.

Concerning this clone itself: Just one base apart from a much larger clone, this may be a read error. The chain is built from TRBV7-9 and TRBJ1-1; D possibly corresponds to TRBD1 (6 bases). Deletions cut 4 bases from V and 5 bases from J, with 11 bases between. The CDR3 is 13 residues long. Germline CDR1 is SEHNR and CDR2 is FQNEAQ (reference sequence). CDR3 amino acids: CASSYRVDTEAFF. The CDR3 bases are TGTGCCAGCAGCTACAGGGTTGATACTGAAGCTTTCTTT.

In its sample, this clone was seen a few times. The gene calls are TRBV19 and TRBJ2-7, with D maybe TRBD1 (6 bases). Germline assignment: CDR1 LNHDA and CDR2 SQIVND (reference sequence). Between the trimmed V and J ends, which lost 11 bases and 0 bases, there was a span of 14 bases. This CDR3 region has 13 residues. The CDR3 DNA reads TGTGCCGCCATCCGGGACATCTCCTACGAGCAGTACTTC. Translating it yields CAAIRDISYEQYF.

This clone turned up a few times. The V gene is TRBV7-8, the J gene TRBJ1-2; D remains unclear. Per germline, CDR1 SGHVS and CDR2 FQNEAQ. The V gene lost 1 base and the J gene lost 2 bases, with 26 bases spanning the gap. The CDR3 is 20 amino acids. As DNA, the CDR3 is TGTGCCAGCAGCTTAGTCGTACTCCCCGTTGCAAGAGGGATAAACTATGGCTACACCTTC. This translates into CASSLVVLPVARGINYGYTF.

The chain joins TRBV2 to TRBJ1-4, with a possible D match to TRBD1 (5 bases). V lost 6 bases, J lost 3 bases, and 14 bases lay in between. This CDR3 has 15 amino acids. Germline loops: CDR1 SNHLY, CDR2 FYNNEI. The CDR3 nucleotides are TGTGCCAGCAGGGGGACGCATGGGGCTAATGAAAAACTGTTTTTT. It specifies CASRGTHGANEKLFF. The full variable domain, rest sourced from reference TRBV2 and TRBJ1-4, is EPEVTQTPSHQVTQMGQEVILRCVPISNHLYFYWYRQILGQKVEFLVSFYNNEISEKSEIFDDQFSVERPDGSNFTLKIRSTKLEDSAMYFCASRGTHGANEKLFFGSGTQLSVL.

This clone was seen a few times. The chain links TRBV6-1 to TRBJ2-7, with 10 bases fitting TRBD1. The germline V gene has CDR1 MNHNS and CDR2 SASEGT. This CDR3 has 15 amino acids. J was trimmed by 3 bases and V by 5 bases; bases with no gene match: 7. As DNA, the CDR3 is TGTGCCAGCAGTCCCCGGGACAGGGGTGGCTACGAGCAGTACTTC. Translation gives CASSPRDRGGYEQYF.

The chain combines TRBV9 with TRBJ2-1; D gene ambiguous. V was clipped by 0 bases and J by 9 bases, with 4 bases between them. The CDR3 runs to 11 residues. Looked up from germline, CDR1 is SGDLS and CDR2 is YYNGEE. In DNA, the CDR3 is TGTGCCAGCAGCGTAGGGGTTGAGCAGTTCTTC. This sequence encodes CASSVGVEQFF. Supplemented by reference TRBV9 and TRBJ2-1, the full variable domain reads DSGVTQTPKHLITATGQRVTLRCSPRSGDLSVYWYQQSLDQGLQFLIQYYNGEERAKGNILERFSAQQFPDLHSELNLSSLELGDSALYFCASSVGVEQFFGPGTRLTVL.

A word on this clone: A much larger clonotype is one base distant, so this may be a read error. The V and J genes are TRBV19 and TRBJ1-5; 11 bases agree with TRBD1. The germline V gene encodes CDR1 LNHDA and CDR2 SQIVND (reference sequence). V lost 4 bases, J lost 2 bases, and 1 base stayed unmatched. This CDR3 is built from 15 residues. CDR3 nucleotides: TGTGCCAGTAGTAGGGGACAGGGGGGCAATCAGCCCCAGCATTTT. As protein: CASSRGQGGNQPQHF.